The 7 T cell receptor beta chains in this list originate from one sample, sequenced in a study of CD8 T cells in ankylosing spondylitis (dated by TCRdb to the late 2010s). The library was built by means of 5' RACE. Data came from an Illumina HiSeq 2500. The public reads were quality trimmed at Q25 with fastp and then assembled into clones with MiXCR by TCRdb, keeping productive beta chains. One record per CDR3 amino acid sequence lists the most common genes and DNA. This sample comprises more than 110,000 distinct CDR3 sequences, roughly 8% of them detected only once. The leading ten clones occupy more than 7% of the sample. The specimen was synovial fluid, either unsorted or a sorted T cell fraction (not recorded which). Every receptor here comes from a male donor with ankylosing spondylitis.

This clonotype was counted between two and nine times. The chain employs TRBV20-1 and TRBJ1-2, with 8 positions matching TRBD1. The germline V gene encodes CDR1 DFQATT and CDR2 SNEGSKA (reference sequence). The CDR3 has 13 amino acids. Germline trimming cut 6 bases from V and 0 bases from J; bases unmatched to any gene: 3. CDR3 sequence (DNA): TGCAGTGCCCAGGGGGCGGCTAACTATGGCTACACCTTC. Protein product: CSAQGAANYGYTF.

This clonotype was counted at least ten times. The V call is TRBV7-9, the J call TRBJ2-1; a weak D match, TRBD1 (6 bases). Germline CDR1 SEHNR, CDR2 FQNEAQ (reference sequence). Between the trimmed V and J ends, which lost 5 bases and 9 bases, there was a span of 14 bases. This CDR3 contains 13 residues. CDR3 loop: CASSAYQGTEQFF. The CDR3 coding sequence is TGTGCCAGCAGCGCCTATCAGGGGACTGAGCAGTTCTTC.

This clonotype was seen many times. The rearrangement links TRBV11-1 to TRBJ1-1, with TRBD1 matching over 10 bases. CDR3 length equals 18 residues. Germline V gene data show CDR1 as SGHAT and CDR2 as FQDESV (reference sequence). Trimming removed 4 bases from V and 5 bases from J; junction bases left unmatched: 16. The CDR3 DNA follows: TGTGCCAGCAGCTCATTCCCGGGACAGGGGATTTTAGGTACTGAAGCTTTCTTT. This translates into CASSSFPGQGILGTEAFF.

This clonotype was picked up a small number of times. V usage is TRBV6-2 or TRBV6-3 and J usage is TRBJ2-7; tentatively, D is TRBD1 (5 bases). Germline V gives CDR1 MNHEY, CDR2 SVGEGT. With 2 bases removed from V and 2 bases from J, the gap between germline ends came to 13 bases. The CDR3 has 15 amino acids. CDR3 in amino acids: CASSYGASRPYEQYF. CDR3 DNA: TGTGCCAGCAGTTACGGGGCGTCCAGGCCCTACGAGCAGTACTTC.

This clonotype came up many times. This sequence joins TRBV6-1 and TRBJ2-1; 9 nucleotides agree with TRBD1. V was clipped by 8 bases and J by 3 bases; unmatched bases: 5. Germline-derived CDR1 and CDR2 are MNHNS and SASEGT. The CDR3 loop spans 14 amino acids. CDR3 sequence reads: CASGRTGDYNEQFF. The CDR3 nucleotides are TGTGCCAGCGGAAGGACAGGGGACTACAATGAGCAGTTCTTC.

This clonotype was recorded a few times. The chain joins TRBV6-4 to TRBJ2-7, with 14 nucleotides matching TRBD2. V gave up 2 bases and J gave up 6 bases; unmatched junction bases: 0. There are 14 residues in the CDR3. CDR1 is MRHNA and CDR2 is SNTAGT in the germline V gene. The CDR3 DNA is TGTGCCAGCAGTGACGGGACTAGCGGGAGCGAGCAGTACTTC. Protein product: CASSDGTSGSEQYF.

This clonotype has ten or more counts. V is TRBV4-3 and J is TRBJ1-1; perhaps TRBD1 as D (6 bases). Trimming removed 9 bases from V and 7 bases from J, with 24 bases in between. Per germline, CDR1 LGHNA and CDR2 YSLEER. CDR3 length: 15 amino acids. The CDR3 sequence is CASSNNRDFFFEAFF. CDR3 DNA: TGCGCCAGTTCGAACAACAGGGACTTCTTCTTTGAAGCTTTCTTT.